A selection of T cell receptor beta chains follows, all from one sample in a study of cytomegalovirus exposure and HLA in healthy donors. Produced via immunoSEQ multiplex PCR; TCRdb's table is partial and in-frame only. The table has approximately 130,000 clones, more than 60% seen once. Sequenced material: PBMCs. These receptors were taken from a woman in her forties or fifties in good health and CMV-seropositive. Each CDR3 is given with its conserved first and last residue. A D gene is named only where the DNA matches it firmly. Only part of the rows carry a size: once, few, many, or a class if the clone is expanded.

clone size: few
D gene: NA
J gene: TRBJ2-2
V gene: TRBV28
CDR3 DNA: TGTGCCAGCAGTTCCAGGCCTACCTTATTCCACGGGGAGCTGTTTTTT
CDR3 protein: CASSSRPTLFHGELFF

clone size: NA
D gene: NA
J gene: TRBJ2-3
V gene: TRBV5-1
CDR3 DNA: TGCGCCAGCAGCTTGAACCTAGCGACAGATACGCAGTATTTT
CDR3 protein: CASSLNLATDTQYF

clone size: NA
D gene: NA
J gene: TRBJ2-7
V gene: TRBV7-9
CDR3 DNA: TGTGCCAGCAGCCCGGCATTGGGCACCTCCTACGAGCAGTACTTC
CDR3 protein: CASSPALGTSYEQYF

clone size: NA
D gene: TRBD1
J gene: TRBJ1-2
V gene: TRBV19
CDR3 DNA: TGTGCCAGTAGTTACAGGGGTGCCTATGGCTACACCTTC
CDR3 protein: CASSYRGAYGYTF

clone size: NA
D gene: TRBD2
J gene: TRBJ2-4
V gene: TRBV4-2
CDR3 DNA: TGTGCCAGCAGCCAAGAGGGAGCGGGGGGGCGAAACATTCAGTACTTC
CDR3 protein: CASSQEGAGGRNIQYF

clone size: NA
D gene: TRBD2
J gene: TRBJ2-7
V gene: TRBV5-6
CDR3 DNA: TGTGCCAGCAGCTCTAGCGGGAGCCCCGAGCAGTACTTC
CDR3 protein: CASSSSGSPEQYF

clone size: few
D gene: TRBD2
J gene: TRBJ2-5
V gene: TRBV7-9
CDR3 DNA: TGTGCCAGCACCAAACGGGGGGGACAAGAGACCCAGTACTTC
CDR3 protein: CASTKRGGQETQYF

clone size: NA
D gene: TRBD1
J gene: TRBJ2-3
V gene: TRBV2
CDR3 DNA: TGTGCCAGCCGAGGACAGGGGACAGATACGCAGTATTTT
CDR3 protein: CASRGQGTDTQYF

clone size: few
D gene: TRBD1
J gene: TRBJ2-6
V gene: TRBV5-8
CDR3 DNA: TGTGCCAGCAGCTTGAGGGACAGGGGGCGCCCGGGGGCCAACGTCCTGACTTTC
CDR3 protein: CASSLRDRGRPGANVLTF

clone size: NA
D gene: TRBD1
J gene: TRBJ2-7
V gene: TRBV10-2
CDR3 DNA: TGCGCCAGCAGTGCGGTCCCGGGACAGGGAGCCAGAGAGCAGTACTTC
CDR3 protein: CASSAVPGQGAREQYF

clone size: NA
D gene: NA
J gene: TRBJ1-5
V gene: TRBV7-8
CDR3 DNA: TGTGCCAGCAGCGCTAACAATCAGCCCCAGCATTTT
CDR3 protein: CASSANNQPQHF

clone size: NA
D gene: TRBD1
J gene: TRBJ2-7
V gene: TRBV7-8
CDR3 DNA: TGTGCCAGCAGCTTTGCAGGGGGCTACGAGCAGTACTTC
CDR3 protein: CASSFAGGYEQYF

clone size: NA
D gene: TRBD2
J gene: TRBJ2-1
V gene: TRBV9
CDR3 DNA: TGTGCCAGCAGCGTCAGCGGGAGTGGGAATGAGCAGTTCTTC
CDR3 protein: CASSVSGSGNEQFF

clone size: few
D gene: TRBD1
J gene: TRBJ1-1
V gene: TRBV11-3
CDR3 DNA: TGTGCCAGCAGCCCTAGGACAGGTGAAGCTTTCTTT
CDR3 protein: CASSPRTGEAFF

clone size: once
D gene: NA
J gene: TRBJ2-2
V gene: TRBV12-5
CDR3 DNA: TGTGCTAGTGGTTTGGACCGAGGGGGAGATCCCGGGGAGCTGTTTTTT
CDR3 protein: CASGLDRGGDPGELFF

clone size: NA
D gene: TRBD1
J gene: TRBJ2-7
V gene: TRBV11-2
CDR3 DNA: TGTGCCAGCAGCGTCGGACAGGGGAGCGAGCAGTACTTC
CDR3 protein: CASSVGQGSEQYF

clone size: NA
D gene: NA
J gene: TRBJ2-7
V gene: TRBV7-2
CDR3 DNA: TGTGCCAGCAGCCTACTAGCAATCGAGCAGTACTTC
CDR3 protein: CASSLLAIEQYF

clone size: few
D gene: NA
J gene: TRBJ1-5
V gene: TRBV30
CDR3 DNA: TGTGCCTGGAGTGTAAGCCATAGCAATCAGCCCCAGCATTTT
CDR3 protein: CAWSVSHSNQPQHF

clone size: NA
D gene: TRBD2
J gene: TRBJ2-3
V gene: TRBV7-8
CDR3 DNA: TGTGCCAGCGGAACATTAGCGGGTCCTACAGATACGCAGTATTTT
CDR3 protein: CASGTLAGPTDTQYF

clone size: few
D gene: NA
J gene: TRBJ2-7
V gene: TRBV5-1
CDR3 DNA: TGCGCCAGCAGCTTGGGGGCCAAGTCCGAGCAGTACTTC
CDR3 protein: CASSLGAKSEQYF

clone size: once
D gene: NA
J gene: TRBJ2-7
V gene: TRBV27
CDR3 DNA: TGTGCCAGCAGTTTTGGGCGGGCCAATTCCTACGAGCAGTACTTC
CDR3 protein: CASSFGRANSYEQYF

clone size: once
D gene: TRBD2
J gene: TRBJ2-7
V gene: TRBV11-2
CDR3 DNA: TGTGCCAGCAGCCCAGGTCCCGCTTTAGCGGGAGTAACGTACGAGCAGTACTTC
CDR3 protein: CASSPGPALAGVTYEQYF

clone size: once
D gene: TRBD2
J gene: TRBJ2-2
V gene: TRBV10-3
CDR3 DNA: TGTGCCATCAGTGATATTCTAACTAGCGGGAGGAATAAGGAGCTGTTTTTT
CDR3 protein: CAISDILTSGRNKELFF

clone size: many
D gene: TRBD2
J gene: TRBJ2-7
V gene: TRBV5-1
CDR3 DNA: TGCGCCAGCAGCTTAGGACTAGCGGGGGGGACCTCGAATTACGAGCAGTACTTC
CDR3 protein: CASSLGLAGGTSNYEQYF

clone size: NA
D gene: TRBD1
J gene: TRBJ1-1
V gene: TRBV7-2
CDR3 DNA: TGTGCCAGCAGCCGGGACAGGGTAGTCACTGAAGCTTTCTTT
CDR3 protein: CASSRDRVVTEAFF

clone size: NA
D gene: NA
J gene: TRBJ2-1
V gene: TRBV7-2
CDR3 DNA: TGTGCCAGCAGCTTAGGAGTAGTAGCTGAGCAGTTCTTC
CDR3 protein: CASSLGVVAEQFF

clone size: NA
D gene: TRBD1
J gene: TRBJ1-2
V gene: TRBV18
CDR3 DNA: TGTGCCAGCTCACCCGGGACAGGTCGTGGCTATGGCTACACCTTC
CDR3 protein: CASSPGTGRGYGYTF

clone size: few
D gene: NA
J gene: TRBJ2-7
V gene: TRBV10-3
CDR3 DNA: TGTGCCATCAGAGACCGGGACAAACGCTTATCCGAGCAGTACTTC
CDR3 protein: CAIRDRDKRLSEQYF

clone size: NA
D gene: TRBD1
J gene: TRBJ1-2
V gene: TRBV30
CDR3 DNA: TGTGCCTGGAGTGTCGACAGGGCAGCTGGCTACACCTTC
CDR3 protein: CAWSVDRAAGYTF

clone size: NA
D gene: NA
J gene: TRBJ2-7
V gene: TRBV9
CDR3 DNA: TGTGCCAGCAGCGTCGGGACTTCTACCTACGAGCAGTACTTC
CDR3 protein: CASSVGTSTYEQYF

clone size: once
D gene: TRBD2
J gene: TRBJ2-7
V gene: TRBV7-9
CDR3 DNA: TGTTCCAGCAGCTCTAGAGGGACTAGCGGGAGCGGCTCCTACGAGCAGTACTTC
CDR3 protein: CSSSSRGTSGSGSYEQYF

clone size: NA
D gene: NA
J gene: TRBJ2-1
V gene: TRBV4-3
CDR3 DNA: TGCGCCAGCAGCCAAGGGGTCAGGGACTTTTGGAATGAGCAGTTCTTC
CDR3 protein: CASSQGVRDFWNEQFF

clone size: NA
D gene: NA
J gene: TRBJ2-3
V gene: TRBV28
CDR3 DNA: TGTGCCAGCAGTGTTACAGCAGGCACTAGCACAGATACGCAGTATTTT
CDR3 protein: CASSVTAGTSTDTQYF

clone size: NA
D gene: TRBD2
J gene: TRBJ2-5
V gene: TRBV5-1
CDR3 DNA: TGCGCCAGCAAGTCTGCCACTAGCGGGGGGGCGGAGGAGACCCAGTACTTC
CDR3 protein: CASKSATSGGAEETQYF

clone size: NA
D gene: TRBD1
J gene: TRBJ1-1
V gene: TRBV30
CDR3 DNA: TGTGCCTGGCACCCGGACAGGGTCACTGAAGCTTTCTTT
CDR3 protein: CAWHPDRVTEAFF

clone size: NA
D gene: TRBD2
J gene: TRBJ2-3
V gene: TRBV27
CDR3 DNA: TGTGCCAGCGGGAACCCCCCCCTACTAGCGGGAGTGGTAGATACGCAGTATTTT
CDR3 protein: CASGNPPLLAGVVDTQYF

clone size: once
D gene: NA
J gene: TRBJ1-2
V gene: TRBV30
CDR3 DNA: TGTGCCTGGAGTGTACGGAACTATGGCTACACCTTC
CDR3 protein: CAWSVRNYGYTF

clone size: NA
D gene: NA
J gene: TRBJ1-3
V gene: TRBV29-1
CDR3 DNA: TGCAGCGTCGCTGGGCTTGGAAACACCATATATTTT
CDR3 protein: CSVAGLGNTIYF

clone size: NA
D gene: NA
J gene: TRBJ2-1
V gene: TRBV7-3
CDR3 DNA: TGTGCCAGCAGCCGCAGGGGTTACAATGAGCAGTTCTTC
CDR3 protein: CASSRRGYNEQFF

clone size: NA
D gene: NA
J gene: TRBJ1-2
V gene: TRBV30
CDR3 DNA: TGTGCCTGGAGGTCGACAGTCAAATATGGCTACACCTTC
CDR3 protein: CAWRSTVKYGYTF

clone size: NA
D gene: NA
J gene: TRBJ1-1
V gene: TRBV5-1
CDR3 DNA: TGCGCCAGCAGCCGCGATACTGAAGCTTTCTTT
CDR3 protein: CASSRDTEAFF

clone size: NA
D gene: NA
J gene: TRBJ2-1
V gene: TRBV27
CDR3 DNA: TGTGCCAGCAGTCCGCCGGGTCCGAGCTCCTACAATGAGCAGTTCTTC
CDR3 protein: CASSPPGPSSYNEQFF

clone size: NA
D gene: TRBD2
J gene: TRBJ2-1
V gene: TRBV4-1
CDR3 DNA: TGCGCCAGCAGTAACCGACTAGCGGGGGGGCCGGTTGAACAGTTCTTC
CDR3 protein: CASSNRLAGGPVEQFF

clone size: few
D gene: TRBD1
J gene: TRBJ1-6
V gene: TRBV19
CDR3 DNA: TGTGCCAGTAGCAGGGGGACAGCGCTTACGGGCAATAATTCACCCCTCCACTTT
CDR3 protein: CASSRGTALTGNNSPLHF

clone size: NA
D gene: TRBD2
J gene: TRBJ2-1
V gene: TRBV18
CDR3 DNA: TGTGCCAGCTCACCACCTTCCCTAGCGGGAGGGTGGGTAAATGAGCAGTTCTTC
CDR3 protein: CASSPPSLAGGWVNEQFF

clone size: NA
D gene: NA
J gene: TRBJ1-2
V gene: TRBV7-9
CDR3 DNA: TGTGCCAGCAGCTTAGCGCGCCAGGGTGGCTACACCTTC
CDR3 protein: CASSLARQGGYTF

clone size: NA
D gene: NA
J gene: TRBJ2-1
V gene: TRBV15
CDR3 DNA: TGTGCCACCAGCAGCCGCCGACAGTACAATGAGCAGTTCTTC
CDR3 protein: CATSSRRQYNEQFF